The entry below gives a single T cell receptor beta chain sequence along with its context. The antigen remains unidentified. A read error may account for a junction end that differs from germline. This sample was taken from a study of CD8 T cells in ankylosing spondylitis. TCRdb fed the 5' RACE reads into MiXCR, producing one record per CDR3 protein. The table shows around 480,000 distinct CDR3 sequences, with 17% occurring only once. Overall study findings and caveats: With a CD8+ phenotype, disease-linked clones were relatively rare in peripheral blood. Blood of patients with ankylosing spondylitis appeared to be characterized by a TCR beta motif of about eight highly homologous variants.

The source material was blood, either unsorted or a sorted T cell fraction (not recorded which). This clonotype originated in a male donor with ankylosing spondylitis.

The chain's CDR3 is CAISQSPGLTNTIYF. DNA for the CDR3: TGTGCCATCAGTCAGTCCCCAGGGTTGACAAACACCATATATTTT. The rearrangement joins TRBV10-3 to TRBJ1-3; tentative D call: TRBD1 (5 bases). This CDR3 region has 15 residues. From germline, CDR1 is ENHRY and CDR2 SYGVKD.